This T cell receptor beta chain is from a study of blood T cell repertoires in COVID-19. Overall study: The study drew acute and convalescent COVID-19 samples from the United States, Italy and Spain. In each case, the material was cDNA or gDNA derived from T cells, B-cell-depleted T cells, or PBMCs.

Clinical histories supplied by participants themselves formed the basis of cohort assignment. As processed by the authors: Reference gene primer amplification gave nucleated cell count estimates. Only in-frame clones appear in the TCRdb table, and some are missing; sequencing was by immunoSEQ multiplex PCR. D and trimming come from the DNA, and the V and J calls and clone size come from that table. The sample consists of 470,000 or so clones, roughly 87% of them appearing once. Sequencing input: PBMCs or T cells enriched from blood (not recorded which). The sequence derives from a woman between 18 and 29 years old with acute COVID-19.

The CDR3 is CASSHQTGLGNTEAFF. The CDR3 DNA follows: TGTGCCAGCAGCCACCAGACAGGCCTTGGGAACACTGAAGCTTTCTTT. V and J are TRBV14 and TRBJ1-1, with a tentative D call TRBD1 (6 bases). Germline V CDR1 and CDR2: SGHDN, FVKESK. The ends were cut back, 3 bases at V and 1 base at J, with 15 bases in the middle. The CDR3 loop spans 16 amino acids.